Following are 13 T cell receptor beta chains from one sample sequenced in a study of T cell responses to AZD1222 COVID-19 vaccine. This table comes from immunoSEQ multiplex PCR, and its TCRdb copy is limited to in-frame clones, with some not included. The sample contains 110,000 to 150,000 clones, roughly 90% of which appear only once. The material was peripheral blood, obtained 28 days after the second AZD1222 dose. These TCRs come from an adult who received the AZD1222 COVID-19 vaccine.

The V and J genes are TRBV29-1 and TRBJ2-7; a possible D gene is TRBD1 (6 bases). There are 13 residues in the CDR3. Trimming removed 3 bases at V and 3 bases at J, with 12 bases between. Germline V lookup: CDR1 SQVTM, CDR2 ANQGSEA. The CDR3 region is CSVEGVGGYEQYF. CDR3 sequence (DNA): TGCAGCGTTGAGGGGGTAGGGGGCTACGAGCAGTACTTC.

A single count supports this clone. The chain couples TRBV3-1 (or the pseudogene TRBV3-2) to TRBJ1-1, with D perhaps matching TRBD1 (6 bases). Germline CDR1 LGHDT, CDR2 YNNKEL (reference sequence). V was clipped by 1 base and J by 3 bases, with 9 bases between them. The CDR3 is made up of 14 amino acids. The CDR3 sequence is CASSQGGGHTEAFF. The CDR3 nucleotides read TGTGCCAGCAGCCAAGGAGGGGGTCACACTGAAGCTTTCTTT.

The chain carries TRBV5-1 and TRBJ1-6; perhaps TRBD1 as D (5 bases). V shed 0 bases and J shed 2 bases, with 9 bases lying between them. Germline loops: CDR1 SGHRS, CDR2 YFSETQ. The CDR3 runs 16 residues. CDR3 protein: CASSLAGTPYNSPLHF. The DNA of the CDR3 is TGCGCCAGCAGCTTGGCCGGGACCCCCTATAATTCACCCCTCCACTTT.

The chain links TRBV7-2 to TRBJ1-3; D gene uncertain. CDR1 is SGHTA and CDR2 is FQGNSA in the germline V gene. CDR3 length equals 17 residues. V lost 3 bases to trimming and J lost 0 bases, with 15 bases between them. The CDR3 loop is CASSFSTLPSSGNTIYF. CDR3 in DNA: TGTGCCAGCAGCTTTTCGACACTCCCGAGCTCTGGAAACACCATATATTTT. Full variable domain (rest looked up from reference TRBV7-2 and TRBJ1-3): GAGVSQSPSNKVTEKGKDVELRCDPISGHTALYWYRQSLGQGLEFLIYFQGNSAPDKSGLPSDRFSAERTGGSVSTLTIQRTQQEDSAVYLCASSFSTLPSSGNTIYFGEGSWLTVV.

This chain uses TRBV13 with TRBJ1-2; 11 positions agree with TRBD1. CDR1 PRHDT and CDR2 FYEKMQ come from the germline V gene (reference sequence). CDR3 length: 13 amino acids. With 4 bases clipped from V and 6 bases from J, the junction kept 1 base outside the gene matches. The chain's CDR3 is CASSWTGGHGYTF. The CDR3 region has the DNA TGTGCCAGCAGCTGGACAGGGGGCCATGGCTACACCTTC.

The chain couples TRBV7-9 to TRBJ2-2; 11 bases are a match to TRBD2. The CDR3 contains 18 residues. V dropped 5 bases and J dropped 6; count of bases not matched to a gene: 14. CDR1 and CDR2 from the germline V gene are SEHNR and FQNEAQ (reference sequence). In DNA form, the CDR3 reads TGTGCCAGCAGCCCAACGAGCGGACTAGCGGGCCGGTCCGGGGAGCTGTTTTTT. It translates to CASSPTSGLAGRSGELFF.

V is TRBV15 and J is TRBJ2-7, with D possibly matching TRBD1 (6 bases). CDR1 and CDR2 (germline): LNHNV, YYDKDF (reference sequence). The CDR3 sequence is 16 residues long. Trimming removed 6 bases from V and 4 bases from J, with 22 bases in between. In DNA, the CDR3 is TGTGCCACCAGGCTGTACTCAGGGGCAGGGGAATACGAGCAGTACTTC. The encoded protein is CATRLYSGAGEYEQYF.

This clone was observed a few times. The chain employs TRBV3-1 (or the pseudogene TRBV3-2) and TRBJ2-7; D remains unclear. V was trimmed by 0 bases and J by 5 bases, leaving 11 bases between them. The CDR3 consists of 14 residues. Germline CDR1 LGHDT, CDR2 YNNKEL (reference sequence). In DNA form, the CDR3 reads TGTGCCAGCAGCCAAGAGTGGGGTAGTAACGAGCAGTACTTC. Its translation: CASSQEWGSNEQYF.

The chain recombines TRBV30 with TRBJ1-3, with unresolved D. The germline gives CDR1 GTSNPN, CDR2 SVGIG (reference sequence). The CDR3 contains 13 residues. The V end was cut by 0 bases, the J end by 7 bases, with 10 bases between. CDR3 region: CAWSVGVRNTIYF. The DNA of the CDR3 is TGTGCCTGGAGTGTAGGCGTAAGGAACACCATATATTTT.

The CDR3 spells CASSSLTVTNYGYTF. In DNA form, the CDR3 reads TGTGCCAGCAGTTCCTTGACAGTTACTAACTATGGCTACACCTTC. V is TRBV28 and J is TRBJ1-2; tentative D call: TRBD1 (5 bases). CDR3 length: 15 residues. Germline V gene sequence: CDR1 MDHEN, CDR2 SYDVKM. Trimming removed 4 bases from V and 0 bases from J, with 12 bases in between.

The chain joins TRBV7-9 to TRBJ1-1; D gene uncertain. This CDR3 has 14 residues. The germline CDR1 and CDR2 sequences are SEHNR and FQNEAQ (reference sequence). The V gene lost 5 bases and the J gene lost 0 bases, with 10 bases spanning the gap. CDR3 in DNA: TGTGCCAGCAGCCCCACGGGAATGAACACTGAAGCTTTCTTT. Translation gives CASSPTGMNTEAFF. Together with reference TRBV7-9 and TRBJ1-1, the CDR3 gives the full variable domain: DTGVSQNPRHKITKRGQNVTFRCDPISEHNRLYWYRQTLGQGPEFLTYFQNEAQLEKSRLLSDRFSAERPKGSFSTLEIQRTEQGDSAMYLCASSPTGMNTEAFFGQGTRLTVV.

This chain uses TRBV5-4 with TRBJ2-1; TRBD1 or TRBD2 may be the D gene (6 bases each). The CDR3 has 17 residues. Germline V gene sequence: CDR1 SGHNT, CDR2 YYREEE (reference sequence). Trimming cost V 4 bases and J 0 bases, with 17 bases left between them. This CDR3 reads CASSPRGGLSSYNEQFF. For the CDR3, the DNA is TGTGCCAGCAGCCCCAGGGGCGGACTAAGCTCCTACAATGAGCAGTTCTTC.

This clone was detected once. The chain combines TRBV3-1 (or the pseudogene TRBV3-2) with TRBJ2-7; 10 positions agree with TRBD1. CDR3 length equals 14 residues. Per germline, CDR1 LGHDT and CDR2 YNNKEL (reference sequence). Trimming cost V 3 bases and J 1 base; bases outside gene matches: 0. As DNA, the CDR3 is TGTGCCAGCAGCCAGGGACAGGGGTCCTACGAGCAGTACTTC. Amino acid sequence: CASSQGQGSYEQYF.